These 15 T cell receptor beta chains share one sample of origin, sequenced in a study of cytomegalovirus exposure and HLA in healthy donors. Amplification used 60 Vbeta primers and 13 Jbeta primers. TCRdb's copy holds only in-frame clones and misses some; the assay was immunoSEQ multiplex PCR. This sample has roughly 170,000 clones, with roughly 78% found just once. The sequenced material came from PBMCs. The receptors shown here come from a woman aged 45-65 years in good health and CMV-seropositive.

The gene calls are TRBV7-9 and TRBJ1-2; 11 bases match TRBD1. This CDR3 is 15 amino acids long. Unmatched junction bases numbered 3, after V lost 1 base and J lost 5 bases. In germline, CDR1 is SEHNR, CDR2 FQNEAQ (reference sequence). The CDR3 DNA reads as TGTGCCAGCAGCTTAGGGACAGGGGGCTCTTATGGCTACACCTTC. Amino acid sequence: CASSLGTGGSYGYTF. The whole variable domain, remainder taken from reference TRBV7-9 and TRBJ1-2, is DTGVSQNPRHKITKRGQNVTFRCDPISEHNRLYWYRQTLGQGPEFLTYFQNEAQLEKSRLLSDRFSAERPKGSFSTLEIQRTEQGDSAMYLCASSLGTGGSYGYTFGSGTRLTVV.

This rearrangement joins TRBV9 to TRBJ2-3; 8 bases are a match to TRBD2. The CDR3 is made up of 15 amino acids. Germline trimming cut 4 bases from V and 3 bases from J; bases unmatched to any gene: 7. The V gene's germline CDR1 is SGDLS and CDR2 YYNGEE. The CDR3, as DNA: TGTGCCAGCAGCTTACGGGGGGGCCTGACAGATACGCAGTATTTT. It translates to CASSLRGGLTDTQYF. Supplemented by reference TRBV9 and TRBJ2-3, the full variable domain reads DSGVTQTPKHLITATGQRVTLRCSPRSGDLSVYWYQQSLDQGLQFLIQYYNGEERAKGNILERFSAQQFPDLHSELNLSSLELGDSALYFCASSLRGGLTDTQYFGPGTRLTVL.

The sample holds a few counts of this clone. This chain uses TRBV15 with TRBJ1-1; D may be TRBD1 (6 bases). Between the trimmed V and J ends, which lost 2 bases and 5 bases, there was a span of 18 bases. Germline V lookup: CDR1 LNHNV, CDR2 YYDKDF (reference sequence). The CDR3 runs to 16 residues. CDR3 region: CATSRLVRGGRTEAFF. The CDR3 DNA follows: TGTGCCACCAGCAGACTTGTGAGGGGGGGGAGAACTGAAGCTTTCTTT.

The V and J genes are TRBV5-6 and TRBJ2-5, with 9 positions matching TRBD1. The CDR3 totals 15 residues. Per germline, CDR1 SGHDT and CDR2 YYEEEE. V shed 6 bases and J 9 bases; nucleotides not matched to a gene: 15. CDR3 sequence (DNA): TGTGCCAGCACATGGGGACAGGGCTTCCCCGCGGCCCAGTACTTC. Translation gives CASTWGQGFPAAQYF.

The J gene is TRBJ2-2, the V gene TRBV10-3; a weak D match, TRBD2 (5 bases). The V end was cut by 5 bases, the J end by 4 bases, with 8 bases between. The germline gives CDR1 ENHRY, CDR2 SYGVKD. The CDR3 contains 13 residues. CDR3 nucleotides: TGTGCCATCAGTCCGGCGGGCACCGGGGAGCTGTTTTTT. This translates into CAISPAGTGELFF.

CDR3 sequence: CASSLGGQGALAQYF. Here the CDR3 DNA reads TGTGCCAGCAGCTTGGGTGGACAGGGGGCTTTGGCGCAGTACTTC. The chain carries TRBV5-6 and TRBJ2-7; 11 bases line up with TRBD1. Germline trimming cut 0 bases from V and 9 bases from J; bases unmatched to any gene: 8. The CDR3 extends over 15 amino acids. The germline V gene encodes CDR1 SGHDT and CDR2 YYEEEE.

In nucleotides, the CDR3 is TGTGCCAGCAGTCCTGGGACAGGGAAATACGAGCAGTACTTC. Translated, it gives CASSPGTGKYEQYF. The J gene is TRBJ2-7, the V gene TRBV6-5, with 9 bases matching TRBD1. CDR1 is MNHEY, CDR2 SVGAGI, per germline. The CDR3 covers 14 residues. Trimming removed 5 bases from V and 4 bases from J; junction bases left unmatched: 6.

The V and J genes are TRBV2 and TRBJ1-1; no definite D call. The V gene lost 2 bases and the J gene lost 2 bases, with 12 bases spanning the gap. There are 15 residues in the CDR3. Germline CDR1 is SNHLY and CDR2 is FYNNEI. CDR3 residues: CASSEPHGLNTEAFF. CDR3 sequence (DNA): TGTGCCAGCAGTGAACCCCATGGACTAAACACTGAAGCTTTCTTT.

The chain carries TRBV11-2 and TRBJ1-4; TRBD1 agrees at 9 bases. The CDR3 runs 17 residues. Germline lookup yields CDR1 SGHAT and CDR2 FQNNGV. V dropped 5 bases and J dropped 4; count of bases not matched to a gene: 11. The CDR3 region is CASSPSRDRVNNEKLFF. In DNA form, the CDR3 reads TGTGCCAGCAGCCCGTCCCGGGACAGGGTTAATAATGAAAAACTGTTTTTT.

This clone showed up just a few times. The CDR3 loop is CASSRGADSPLHF. The CDR3 DNA reads as TGCGCCAGCAGTCGAGGAGCAGATTCACCCCTCCACTTT. The chain joins TRBV23-1 to TRBJ1-6; D is ambiguous. TRBV23-1 is treated as an ORF (open reading frame) with a function not yet certain. This CDR3 contains 13 residues. The V and J ends lost 4 bases and 8 bases respectively, with 9 bases between them.

This chain links TRBV5-4 with TRBJ2-7; 8 positions agree with TRBD1. CDR1 is SGHNT and CDR2 is YYREEE in the germline V gene (reference sequence). The CDR3 contains 14 residues. V shed 1 base, J shed 6 bases, and the junction held 6 bases outside the gene matches. CDR3 nucleotide sequence: TGTGCCAGCAGCTTGCTAGACAGGGGCACCGAGCAGTACTTC. Its translation is CASSLLDRGTEQYF.

In DNA form, the CDR3 reads TGTGCCAGCAGTTTATACGGGGGGGCCGGGGACAATGAGCAGTTCTTC. This encodes CASSLYGGAGDNEQFF. The V gene is TRBV27, the J gene TRBJ2-1; 8 bases align to TRBD2. Looked up from germline, CDR1 is MNHEY and CDR2 is SMNVEV (reference sequence). V was clipped by 1 base and J by 5 bases; unmatched bases: 7. This CDR3 is 16 amino acids long.

The chain carries TRBV6-8 and TRBJ2-7; possibly TRBD1 for D (5 bases). Germline CDR1 and CDR2: MNHGY and SAAAGT. This CDR3 comprises 17 residues. Trimming took 2 bases from V and 3 from J, leaving 20 bases between them. The CDR3 sequence: CASSYPPLGQRDYEQYF. For the CDR3, the DNA is TGTGCCAGCAGTTACCCTCCTTTGGGGCAGCGAGACTACGAGCAGTACTTC.

V and J are TRBV5-3 and TRBJ2-3; D might be TRBD2 (5 bases). TRBV5-3 is assigned to the ORF class and has an uncertain function. This CDR3 contains 16 residues. Trimming shortened V by 0 bases and J by 0 bases, and 11 bases separated the two germline ends. DNA for the CDR3: TGTGCCAGAAGCTTGGGCTTAGCGAGAAGCACAGATACGCAGTATTTT. Its translation: CARSLGLARSTDTQYF.

The chain is built from TRBV6-6 and TRBJ1-6; D unclear. V shed 9 bases and J shed 0 bases, with 12 bases lying between them. The CDR3 is 15 residues long. Germline V CDR1 and CDR2: MNHNY, SVGAGI (reference sequence). This CDR3 is CASTPRGSYNSPLHF. Written as DNA, the CDR3 is TGTGCCAGTACCCCCCGGGGCTCCTATAATTCACCCCTCCACTTT.